This TCR beta chain was captured in a study of beta chain features in type 1 diabetes. Study overall: Over all samples combined, fewer than 140,000,000 sorted cells were examined.

Expressed TCRB transcripts were sequenced because the isolated RNA had all been reverse transcribed beforehand. The table came from immunoSEQ multiplex PCR; TCRdb's copy has only in-frame clones and leaves some out. The data hold hundreds of thousands of clones, with roughly 13% observed a single time. This CDR3 spans 13 amino acids. After removal of 2 bases from V and 8 bases from J, the junction contained 6 bases not matched to a gene. Germline assignment: CDR1 GTSNPN and CDR2 SVGIG (reference sequence). The genes are TRBV30 and TRBJ1-1; 9 bases fit TRBD1. Sequencing input: naive CD4+ T cells from blood. The clonotype comes from a man aged 18-30 years in good health. CDR3: CAWSKGTGWEAFF. The CDR3 coding sequence is TGTGCCTGGAGTAAAGGGACAGGGTGGGAAGCTTTCTTT. The full variable domain, its missing parts supplied by reference TRBV30 and TRBJ1-1, is SQTIHQWPATLVQPVGSPLSLECTVEGTSNPNLYWYRQAAGRGLQLLFYSVGIGQISSEVPQNLSASRPQDRQFILSSKKLLLSDSGFYLCAWSKGTGWEAFFGQGTRLTVV.